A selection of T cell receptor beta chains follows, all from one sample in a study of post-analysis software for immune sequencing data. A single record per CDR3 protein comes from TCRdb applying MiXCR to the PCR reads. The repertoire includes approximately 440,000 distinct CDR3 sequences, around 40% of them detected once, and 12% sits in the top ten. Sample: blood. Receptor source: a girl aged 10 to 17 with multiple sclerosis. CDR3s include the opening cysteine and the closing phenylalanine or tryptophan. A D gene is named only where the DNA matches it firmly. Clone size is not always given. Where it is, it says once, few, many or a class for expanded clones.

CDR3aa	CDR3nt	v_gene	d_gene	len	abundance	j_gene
CASSQRGESNEQFF	TGTGCCAGCAGCCAACGGGGAGAGAGCAATGAGCAGTTCTTC	TRBV3-1	.	14	.	TRBJ2-1
CASSYAGGGARYGYTF	TGTGCCAGCAGTTACGCGGGAGGGGGGGCGCGCTATGGCTACACCTTC	TRBV6-6	.	16	few	TRBJ1-2
CSVGDSGSLVTDTQYF	TGCAGCGTTGGTGATAGCGGGAGTTTGGTGACAGATACGCAGTATTTT	TRBV29-1	TRBD2	16	.	TRBJ2-3
CASSQVGTDTYEQYF	TGCGCCAGCAGCCAAGTCGGGACAGACACCTACGAGCAGTACTTC	TRBV4-1	TRBD1	15	.	TRBJ2-7
CASRADTQYF	TGTGCCAGCAGGGCAGATACGCAGTATTTT	TRBV12-3/TRBV12-4	.	10	few	TRBJ2-3
CASSFPGGYTF	TGTGCCAGCAGTTTCCCGGGAGGCTACACCTTC	TRBV28	.	11	few	TRBJ1-2
CASSLVGSGIYEQYF	TGTGCCAGCAGCTTAGTAGGTAGCGGGATCTACGAGCAGTACTTC	TRBV7-2	TRBD2	15	few	TRBJ2-7
CASSPFDSGSAKYEQYF	TGTGCCAGCAGCCCCTTCGATAGCGGGAGTGCAAAATACGAGCAGTACTTC	TRBV28	TRBD2	17	.	TRBJ2-7
CSVWSGPYNEQFF	TGCAGCGTTTGGAGCGGGCCATACAATGAGCAGTTCTTC	TRBV29-1	.	13	.	TRBJ2-1
CSAQVAMVETQYF	TGCAGTGCCCAGGTGGCCATGGTAGAGACCCAGTACTTC	TRBV20-1	.	13	.	TRBJ2-5
CAISAENNEQFF	TGTGCCATCAGTGCTGAGAACAATGAGCAGTTCTTC	TRBV10-3	.	12	few	TRBJ2-1
CASSLLAGATTDTQYF	TGTGCCAGCAGCTTACTGGCGGGAGCTACCACAGATACGCAGTATTTT	TRBV7-2	TRBD2	16	.	TRBJ2-3
CVSSYGGTSTDTQYF	TGTGTCAGCAGTTACGGGGGAACTAGCACAGATACGCAGTATTTT	TRBV6-2/TRBV6-3	.	15	.	TRBJ2-3
CASSLAAGGPNEQYF	TGCGCCAGCAGCTTGGCCGCGGGAGGACCCAATGAGCAGTACTTC	TRBV5-1	TRBD2	15	.	TRBJ2-7
CASSYGGATYEQYF	TGTGCCAGCAGTTACGGGGGAGCGACCTACGAGCAGTACTTC	TRBV6-5	.	14	.	TRBJ2-7
CASTPLAEMNTEAFF	TGTGCCAGCACTCCGCTTGCAGAGATGAACACTGAAGCTTTCTTT	TRBV28	.	15	.	TRBJ1-1
CSAISQGPDSYEKYF	TGCAGCGCAATTAGTCAGGGGCCGGACTCCTACGAGAAGTACTTC	TRBV29-1	.	15	few	TRBJ2-7
CSARENLGSPKNEQFF	TGCAGTGCTAGAGAGAACCTCGGGAGCCCTAAAAATGAGCAGTTCTTC	TRBV20-1	.	16	.	TRBJ2-1
CSASRQGSSYNEQFF	TGCAGTGCTAGCCGACAGGGAAGCTCCTACAATGAGCAGTTCTTC	TRBV20-1	TRBD1	15	few	TRBJ2-1
CASSYQQSNEQFF	TGTGCCAGCAGTTACCAACAGTCCAATGAGCAGTTCTTC	TRBV6-5	.	13	.	TRBJ2-1
CASSLARGRASTDTQYF	TGCGCCAGCAGCTTGGCCCGCGGACGGGCATCCACAGATACGCAGTATTTT	TRBV5-1	.	17	few	TRBJ2-3
CASSPGGVSHQPQHF	TGTGCCAGCAGTCCAGGGGGAGTGAGTCATCAGCCCCAGCATTTT	TRBV9	TRBD1	15	.	TRBJ1-5
CASSFGTSGKQYF	TGTGCCAGCAGCTTTGGGACTAGCGGCAAGCAGTACTTC	TRBV7-2	TRBD2	13	.	TRBJ2-5
CSGNGNTDTQYF	TGCAGCGGTAACGGGAACACAGATACGCAGTATTTT	TRBV29-1	.	12	.	TRBJ2-3
CASSFLDEQFF	TGTGCCAGCAGTTTCCTCGATGAGCAGTTCTTC	TRBV27	.	11	.	TRBJ2-1
CSAAPRYEQYF	TGCAGTGCCGCCCCTCGATACGAGCAGTACTTC	TRBV20-1	.	11	.	TRBJ2-7
CASSNGIRGKGGQETQYF	TGTGCCAGCAGCAACGGGATCCGGGGCAAGGGAGGACAAGAGACCCAGTACTTC	TRBV21-1	.	18	.	TRBJ2-5
CATSDSGGSTGANVLTF	TGTGCCACCAGTGATTCGGGAGGATCCACTGGGGCCAACGTCCTGACTTTC	TRBV24-1	TRBD2	17	once	TRBJ2-6
CASSSGTHNEQFF	TGTGCCAGCAGCTCCGGGACCCACAATGAGCAGTTCTTC	TRBV7-9	.	13	.	TRBJ2-1
CASLSEYNEQFF	TGTGCCAGCCTTAGCGAGTACAATGAGCAGTTCTTC	TRBV14	.	12	.	TRBJ2-1
CSVGQRNQPQHF	TGCAGCGTTGGCCAGCGAAATCAGCCCCAGCATTTT	TRBV29-1	.	12	.	TRBJ1-5
CSVQLSGLAYNEQFF	TGCAGCGTCCAGCTTAGCGGGTTAGCCTACAATGAGCAGTTCTTC	TRBV29-1	TRBD2	15	.	TRBJ2-1
CSVDRGSGETQYF	TGCAGCGTGGACAGGGGGTCTGGGGAGACCCAGTACTTC	TRBV29-1	TRBD1	13	few	TRBJ2-5
CASSPTGYYGYTF	TGTGCCAGCAGCCCAACAGGGTACTATGGCTACACCTTC	TRBV7-9	.	13	.	TRBJ1-2
CASSYGLAFYNEQFF	TGTGCCAGCAGTTATGGACTAGCGTTCTACAATGAGCAGTTCTTC	TRBV6-5	TRBD2	15	.	TRBJ2-1
CASSRKGREGYEQFF	TGTGCCAGCAGCCGCAAGGGGCGGGAGGGGTATGAGCAGTTCTTC	TRBV14	TRBD2	15	.	TRBJ2-1
CASSSRMGQGAVSYNEQFF	TGTGCCAGCAGTTCAAGGATGGGACAGGGGGCAGTGTCCTACAATGAGCAGTTCTTC	TRBV5-5	TRBD1	19	.	TRBJ2-1
CASSNDGRTEAFF	TGTGCCAGCAGCAACGACGGTCGCACTGAGGCTTTCTTT	TRBV9	.	13	once	TRBJ1-1
CASSFPTSGGNEQFF	TGTGCCAGTAGTTTCCCGACTAGCGGGGGCAATGAGCAGTTCTTC	TRBV19	TRBD2	15	few	TRBJ2-1
CATSPGLGLAGGLLVRSEQFF	TGTGCCACCAGCCCCGGCCTGGGGTTAGCGGGAGGGCTACTTGTACGAAGTGAGCAGTTCTTC	TRBV24-1	TRBD2	21	few	TRBJ2-1
CSVRKGFQPQHF	TGCAGTGTTAGGAAAGGCTTCCAGCCCCAGCATTTT	TRBV20-1	.	12	.	TRBJ1-5
CASAGQAEGYEQYF	TGTGCCAGCGCCGGACAGGCTGAAGGGTACGAGCAGTACTTC	TRBV27	TRBD1	14	few	TRBJ2-7
CSARAVQETQYF	TGCAGTGCTAGAGCTGTACAAGAGACCCAGTACTTC	TRBV20-1	.	12	.	TRBJ2-5
CASSWAPEGETQYF	TGTGCCAGCAGTTGGGCCCCGGAGGGGGAGACCCAGTACTTC	TRBV27	.	14	.	TRBJ2-5
CSLRDSETYGYTF	TGCAGCCTCCGGGACAGTGAAACCTATGGCTACACCTTC	TRBV29-1	TRBD1	13	.	TRBJ1-2
CSAPVADRGGEAFF	TGCAGTGCTCCCGTGGCGGACAGAGGTGGGGAAGCTTTCTTT	TRBV20-1	.	14	once	TRBJ1-1
CASSSRGSGRGHEQFF	TGTGCCAGCAGCTCCAGGGGGAGCGGGAGGGGGCATGAGCAGTTCTTC	TRBV7-2	TRBD2	16	.	TRBJ2-1
CASSPDTVYEQYF	TGTGCCAGCAGCCCAGACACCGTTTACGAGCAGTACTTC	TRBV14	.	13	few	TRBJ2-7